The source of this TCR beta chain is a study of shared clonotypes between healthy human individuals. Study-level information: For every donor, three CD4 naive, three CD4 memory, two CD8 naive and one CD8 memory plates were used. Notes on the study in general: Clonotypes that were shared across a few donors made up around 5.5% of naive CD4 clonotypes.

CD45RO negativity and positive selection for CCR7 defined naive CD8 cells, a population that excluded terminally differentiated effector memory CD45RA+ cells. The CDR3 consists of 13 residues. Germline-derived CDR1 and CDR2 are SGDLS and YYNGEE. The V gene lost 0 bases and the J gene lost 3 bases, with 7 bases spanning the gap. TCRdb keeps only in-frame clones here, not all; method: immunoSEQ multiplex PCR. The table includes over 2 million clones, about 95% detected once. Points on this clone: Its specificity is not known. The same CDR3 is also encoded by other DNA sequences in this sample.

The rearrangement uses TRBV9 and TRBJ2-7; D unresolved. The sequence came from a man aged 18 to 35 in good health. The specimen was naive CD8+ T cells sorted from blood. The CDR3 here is CASSVVDGYEQYF. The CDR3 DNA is TGTGCCAGCAGCGTAGTAGATGGCTACGAGCAGTACTTC.